This T cell receptor (beta chain) was profiled in a study of CD8 T cells in ankylosing spondylitis. V was clipped by 4 bases and J by 4 bases; unmatched bases: 0. Per germline, CDR1 SQVTM and CDR2 ANQGSEA. The CDR3 covers 12 residues. Quantitative 5'-RACE was performed with molecular barcodes, and it yielded the TCR beta libraries. TCRdb re-called the 5' RACE reads with MiXCR, one entry per CDR3 protein. Altogether around 490,000 distinct CDR3 sequences are present, about 5% being singletons, with the ten largest covering under 4.5%. This clonotype was observed many times. Its antigen is as yet unknown. Study results and limitations: Earlier literature documents some of the motif variants in reactive arthritis synovial fluid and blood. Eight highly homologous variants formed a TCR beta motif that appeared characteristic of ankylosing spondylitis blood. Reportedly, matched ankylosing spondylitis synovial fluid was significantly enriched for disease-linked clones.

Sequencing was done on a sample of blood, either unsorted or a sorted T cell fraction (not recorded which). The chain uses TRBV29-1 and TRBJ2-2; 7 positions match TRBD1. This clonotype was sampled from a male donor with ankylosing spondylitis. The CDR3 bases are TGCAGCGTTGGACAGGGCACCGGGGAGCTGTTTTTT. It yields the protein CSVGQGTGELFF.